Below are 21 T cell receptor beta chains sequenced from a single sample in a study of blood T cell repertoires in COVID-19. TCRdb keeps only in-frame clones here, not all; method: immunoSEQ multiplex PCR. Of hundreds of thousands of clones listed, about 89% are singletons. The specimen sequenced was peripheral blood. Every receptor here comes from a man aged 60 to 75 who had recovered from COVID-19.

The V call is TRBV9, the J call TRBJ2-1, with D tentatively TRBD1 (6 bases). The CDR3 covers 15 residues. CDR1 and CDR2 (germline): SGDLS, YYNGEE. Trimming left V 4 bases short and J 2 bases short, with 13 bases between. The CDR3 DNA reads as TGTGCCAGCAGCTTTCGGACAGAACCCTACAATGAGCAGTTCTTC. Its protein product is CASSFRTEPYNEQFF.

The chain joins TRBV10-3 to TRBJ1-2; 9 bases are shared with TRBD1. This CDR3 is 15 amino acids long. Germline V gene data show CDR1 as ENHRY and CDR2 as SYGVKD. V lost 4 bases to trimming and J lost 2 bases; unmatched junction nucleotides: 5. CDR3 in DNA: TGTGCCATCAGTGGGGGACAGGGAGGGAACTATGGCTACACCTTC. Encoded protein: CAISGGQGGNYGYTF.

This CDR3 reads CASSLVVAGAREQYF. The DNA of the CDR3 is TGTGCCAGCAGCTTAGTGGTAGCGGGAGCTCGGGAGCAGTACTTC. The chain combines TRBV7-2 with TRBJ2-7, with 9 bases matching TRBD2. The CDR3 sequence is 15 residues long. Germline lookup yields CDR1 SGHTA and CDR2 FQGNSA. Trimming cost V 1 base and J 7 bases; bases outside gene matches: 8.

The chain joins TRBV19 to TRBJ2-1; TRBD2 matches 8 bases. The ends lost 9 bases at V and 9 bases at J; junction bases unmatched: 22. The germline V gene encodes CDR1 LNHDA and CDR2 SQIVND (reference sequence). The CDR3 totals 17 residues. This CDR3 reads CARRGGERESDCGEQFF. CDR3 DNA: TGTGCCAGAAGGGGCGGAGAGCGGGAGTCTGACTGCGGTGAGCAGTTCTTC. The full variable domain, its missing parts supplied by reference TRBV19 and TRBJ2-1, is DGGITQSPKYLFRKEGQNVTLSCEQNLNHDAMYWYRQDPGQGLRLIYYSQIVNDFQKGDIAEGYSVSREKKESFPLTVTSAQKNPTAFYLCARRGGERESDCGEQFFGPGTRLTVL.

The CDR3 loop is CASSYSGLKETQYF. The CDR3 nucleotides read TGTGCCAGCAGTTACTCGGGGCTAAAAGAGACCCAGTACTTC. This rearrangement joins TRBV6-5 to TRBJ2-5, with TRBD1 as a possible D gene (5 bases). This CDR3 contains 14 residues. Germline CDR1 and CDR2: MNHEY and SVGAGI. Between the trimmed V and J ends, which lost 0 bases and 3 bases, there was a span of 8 bases.

The V call is TRBV9, the J call TRBJ2-5, with D possibly TRBD2 on 6 matching bases. This CDR3 region has 16 residues. Trimming cost V 3 bases and J 1 base, with 16 bases left between them. Germline CDR1 and CDR2: SGDLS and YYNGEE. The CDR3 DNA sequence: TGTGCCAGCAGCGATTTAGTGGGGGGATCCCAAGAGACCCAGTACTTC. Its translation is CASSDLVGGSQETQYF.

This chain links TRBV16 with TRBJ2-5; D might be TRBD2 (7 bases). The V end was cut by 2 bases, the J end by 4 bases, with 14 bases between. The CDR3 contains 15 residues. From germline, CDR1 is KGHSY and CDR2 FQNENV. The CDR3 here is CASSQSAGEGETQYF. The CDR3 nucleotides are TGTGCCAGCAGCCAAAGCGCAGGGGAGGGAGAGACCCAGTACTTC.

This rearrangement joins TRBV6-5 to TRBJ2-6; possible D gene TRBD2, 5 bases. Germline lookup yields CDR1 MNHEY and CDR2 SVGAGI. V was trimmed by 3 bases and J by 2 bases, leaving 8 bases between them. The CDR3 runs 15 residues. The CDR3 coding sequence is TGTGCCAGCAGTTATGTCGGGGCTGGGGCCAACGTCCTGACTTTC. Its protein product is CASSYVGAGANVLTF.

V gene TRBV7-2 combines with J gene TRBJ2-5; the D gene is possibly TRBD2 (7 bases). The CDR3 loop spans 14 amino acids. The V gene lost 5 bases and the J gene lost 5 bases, with 15 bases spanning the gap. Per germline, CDR1 SGHTA and CDR2 FQGNSA. CDR3 loop: CASSLGGGRETQYF. The CDR3 bases are TGTGCCAGCAGCCTGGGAGGGGGAAGGGAGACCCAGTACTTC.

This chain joins TRBV9 and TRBJ1-2; possible D gene TRBD1, 5 bases. Germline-derived CDR1 and CDR2 are SGDLS and YYNGEE. Trimming left V 4 bases short and J 2 bases short, with 21 bases between. The length of the CDR3 is 17 residues. DNA of the CDR3: TGTGCCAGCAGCCCACCGGGCAGGGCCGGTACGAACTATGGCTACACCTTC. This gives the protein CASSPPGRAGTNYGYTF.

This clone has just a few counts. Other DNA sequences in this sample translate to the same CDR3. V is TRBV12-3 or TRBV12-4 and J is TRBJ2-5, with D maybe TRBD1 (7 bases). Trimming stripped 6 bases from V and 5 bases from J, with 13 bases between. This CDR3 has 13 amino acids. The CDR3 is CASSVTGRETQYF. The CDR3 nucleotides read TGTGCCAGCAGCGTGACAGGGAGGGAGACCCAGTACTTC.

The chain has TRBV27 and TRBJ2-7; D is ambiguous. Germline CDR1 is MNHEY and CDR2 is SMNVEV (reference sequence). The CDR3 spans 14 residues. V lost 5 bases to trimming and J lost 6 bases, with 17 bases between them. The CDR3 here is CASSLVGLQAEQYF. CDR3 coding DNA: TGTGCCAGCAGTCTGGTTGGGCTCCAGGCCGAGCAGTACTTC.

The V call is TRBV27, the J call TRBJ2-3, with a tentative D call TRBD1 (6 bases). The CDR3 covers 14 residues. V lost 5 bases to trimming and J lost 1 base, with 10 bases between them. Germline V lookup: CDR1 MNHEY, CDR2 SMNVEV (reference sequence). CDR3 sequence: CASSPGVRTDTQYF. The CDR3 DNA reads TGTGCCAGCAGTCCAGGGGTCCGCACAGATACGCAGTATTTT.

The chain links TRBV24-1 to TRBJ2-7; no reliable D call. CDR3 length: 14 amino acids. V was shortened by 2 bases and J by 6 bases, with 13 bases between the two germline ends. The germline CDR1 and CDR2 sequences are KGHDR and SFDVKD. CDR3 sequence reads: CATSDSSPSSEQYF. The DNA for the CDR3 is TGTGCCACCAGTGATTCCTCCCCCTCGAGCGAGCAGTACTTC.

The J gene is TRBJ1-1, the V gene TRBV18, with TRBD1 matching over 7 bases. V dropped 6 bases and J dropped 3; count of bases not matched to a gene: 10. Germline CDR1 is KGHSH and CDR2 is LQKENI. The CDR3 is made up of 15 amino acids. The CDR3 region is CASSRRDSWDTEAFF. The CDR3 region has the DNA TGTGCCAGCTCCCGAAGGGACAGTTGGGACACTGAAGCTTTCTTT.

The chain combines TRBV5-5 with TRBJ1-1, with 12 bases lining up with TRBD1. Per germline, CDR1 SGHKS and CDR2 YYEKEE (reference sequence). Trimming at V came to 5 bases and at J to 4 bases, leaving 6 bases not matched to a gene. The CDR3 spans 15 residues. The CDR3 DNA reads as TGTGCCAGCAGGGGACAGGGGGCGCGGATCACTGAAGCTTTCTTT. Translating it yields CASRGQGARITEAFF.

The chain employs TRBV28 and TRBJ2-5, with D tentatively TRBD2 (5 bases). Trimming took 7 bases from V and 5 from J, leaving 17 bases between them. The CDR3 totals 14 residues. Germline values: CDR1 MDHEN, CDR2 SYDVKM. In DNA, the CDR3 is TGTGCCAGCATCGGAGACGGGAACTGGGAGACCCAGTACTTC. This encodes CASIGDGNWETQYF.

This clone was seen more than once but under ten times. The chain combines TRBV5-4 with TRBJ2-3, with TRBD2 as a possible D gene (6 bases). The V gene's germline CDR1 is SGHNT and CDR2 YYREEE (reference sequence). Trimming stripped 4 bases from V and 2 bases from J, with 23 bases between. The CDR3 is 18 residues long. The CDR3 loop reads CASSPKLLAMQSTDTQYF. The CDR3 nucleotides are TGTGCCAGCAGCCCCAAACTACTAGCAATGCAATCCACAGATACGCAGTATTTT.

The genes are TRBV19 and TRBJ2-3; 8 bases fit TRBD1. The CDR3 totals 14 residues. CDR1 is LNHDA and CDR2 is SQIVND in the germline V gene (reference sequence). V lost 7 bases and J lost 5; bases outside the gene matches: 8. In DNA form, the CDR3 reads TGTGCCAGTAACCCAGACAGGGGAAGAGATACGCAGTATTTT. As protein: CASNPDRGRDTQYF.

V and J are TRBV15 and TRBJ1-5; D is possibly TRBD1 (6 bases). This CDR3 has 18 residues. Germline V gene lookup returns CDR1 LNHNV and CDR2 YYDKDF (reference sequence). The V gene lost 8 bases and the J gene lost 1 base, with 24 bases spanning the gap. CDR3 sequence (DNA): TGTGCCACCTCCCCATCTACAGGGACGTGGACGAGCAATCAGCCCCAGCATTTT. Amino acids: CATSPSTGTWTSNQPQHF. The entire variable domain, with the rest obtained from reference TRBV15 and TRBJ1-5, is as follows: DAMVIQNPRYQVTQFGKPVTLSCSQTLNHNVMYWYQQKSSQAPKLLFHYYDKDFNNEADTPDNFQSRRPNTSFCFLDIRSPGLGDTAMYLCATSPSTGTWTSNQPQHFGDGTRLSIL.

This clone was detected once. The rearrangement joins TRBV5-8 to TRBJ2-7; D ambiguous. Between the trimmed V and J ends, which lost 0 bases and 3 bases, there was a span of 7 bases. Germline CDR1 and CDR2: SGHTS and YDEGEE. CDR3 size: 13 residues. CDR3 in amino acids: CASSLGHRYEQYF. The CDR3 DNA follows: TGTGCCAGCAGCTTGGGACATCGCTACGAGCAGTACTTC.